This T cell receptor beta chain stems from a study of cytomegalovirus exposure and HLA in healthy donors. Primers for the PCR totalled 60 Vbeta and 13 Jbeta. Sequenced by immunoSEQ multiplex PCR; TCRdb stores in-frame clones only, minus some. The data show about 130,000 clones, about 80% seen once. Germline values: CDR1 SGHNT, CDR2 YYREEE (reference sequence). This CDR3 spans 15 amino acids. V was clipped by 3 bases and J by 2 bases, with 14 bases between them. The V and J genes are TRBV5-4 and TRBJ2-5, with TRBD1 as a possible D gene (6 bases). Material: PBMCs. The sequence came from a man aged 40-49 years in good health and CMV-seronegative. CDR3 sequence reads: CASSSGQRRQETQYF. The CDR3 region has the DNA TGTGCCAGCAGCTCAGGACAGCGCCGTCAAGAGACCCAGTACTTC.